The sequence of this T cell receptor beta chain was determined in a study of control samples from healthy donors and cancer patients. The CDR3 has 14 residues. The V gene lost 0 bases and the J gene lost 0 bases, with 6 bases spanning the gap. Germline CDR1 reads SGHRS; CDR2 reads YFSETQ. Profiled with immunoSEQ multiplex PCR; TCRdb holds only in-frame clones, not every one. The repertoire holds roughly 81,000 clones, with approximately 80% as singletons. This clone was observed once. The origin of this receptor is a man aged 60-69 years with head and neck cancer. The rearrangement uses TRBV5-1 and TRBJ1-1; D is unclear. Sequenced sample: PBMCs. The CDR3 protein is CASSLVSLNTEAFF. The CDR3 nucleotides are TGCGCCAGCAGCTTGGTGAGCCTGAACACTGAAGCTTTCTTT.